This T cell receptor (beta chain) was obtained from a study of T cell repertoires in cytomegalovirus infection. The overall study: The authors relied on CMV epitopes, both recently identified HLA-C-restricted and well-studied HLA-B-restricted. Public signatures in TCR beta pointed to CMV infection and matching HLA type. Study-level results: Adding up the frequency of public TCR beta families identified people who carried CMV plus the relevant HLA. Clonotypes of TCR beta that were HLA-C-restricted and CMV-specific dominated the ex vivo response.

TCRdb reanalysed the reads using MiXCR and keeps one entry per CDR3 protein. The sample contains roughly 730,000 distinct CDR3 sequences, roughly 33% of which appear only once. As to this clonotype: Its antigen is not identified.

V shed 1 base and J shed 0 bases, with 7 bases lying between them. The CDR3 has 15 residues. Germline CDR1 is SGHRS and CDR2 is YFSETQ. This specimen consisted of cultured PBMCs, obtained from culture after CMV antigen stimulation. This clonotype was sampled from a human donor in good health (CMV status not recorded). Some clones in this sample may be carry-over from other donors' samples. The J gene is TRBJ2-2, the V gene TRBV5-1; D is uncertain. The chain's CDR3 is CASSLNLANTGELFF. The CDR3 nucleotides are TGCGCCAGCAGCTTGAACCTCGCGAACACCGGGGAGCTGTTTTTT.